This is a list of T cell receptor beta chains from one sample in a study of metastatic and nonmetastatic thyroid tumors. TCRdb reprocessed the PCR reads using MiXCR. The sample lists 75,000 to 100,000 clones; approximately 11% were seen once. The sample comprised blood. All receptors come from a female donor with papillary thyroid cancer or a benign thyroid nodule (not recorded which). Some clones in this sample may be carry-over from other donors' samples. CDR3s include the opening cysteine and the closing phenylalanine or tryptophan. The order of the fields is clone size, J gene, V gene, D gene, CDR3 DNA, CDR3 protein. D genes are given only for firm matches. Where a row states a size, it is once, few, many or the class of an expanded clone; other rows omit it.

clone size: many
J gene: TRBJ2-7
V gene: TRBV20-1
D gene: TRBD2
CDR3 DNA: TGCAGTGCCGAAACCGGGACTAGCGGCACCTACGAGCAGTACTTC
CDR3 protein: CSAETGTSGTYEQYF

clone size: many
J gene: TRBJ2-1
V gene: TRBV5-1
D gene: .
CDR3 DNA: TGCGCCAGCAGCTTGGCCCGTTTGGGTGAGCAGTTCTTC
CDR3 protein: CASSLARLGEQFF

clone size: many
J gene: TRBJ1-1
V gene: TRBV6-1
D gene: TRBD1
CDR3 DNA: TGTGCCAGCAGCCTACAGGGGAACGGGGCTGAAGCTTTCTTT
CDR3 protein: CASSLQGNGAEAFF

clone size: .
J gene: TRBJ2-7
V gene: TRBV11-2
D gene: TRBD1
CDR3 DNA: TGTGCCAGCAGCCCCCAGGGACAGATCTCCCACGAGCACTACTTC
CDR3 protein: CASSPQGQISHEHYF

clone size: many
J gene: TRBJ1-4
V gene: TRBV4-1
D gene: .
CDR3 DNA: TGCGCCAGCAGCCAAGATTTGGGGCAGCGTAATGAAAAACTGTTTTTT
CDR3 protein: CASSQDLGQRNEKLFF

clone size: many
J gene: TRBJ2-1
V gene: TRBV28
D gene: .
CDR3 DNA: TGTGCCAGCAGTTTAACAGGGAATTACAATGAGCAGTTCTTC
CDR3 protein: CASSLTGNYNEQFF

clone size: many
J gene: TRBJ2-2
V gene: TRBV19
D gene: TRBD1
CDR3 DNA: TGTGCCAGTAGTACCTTGGGACAGAGGTTGAACACCGGGGAGCTGTTTTTT
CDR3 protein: CASSTLGQRLNTGELFF

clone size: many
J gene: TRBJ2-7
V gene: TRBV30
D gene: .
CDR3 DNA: TGTGCCTGGAGGGACAGTCGGTCCTACGAGCAGTACTTC
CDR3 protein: CAWRDSRSYEQYF

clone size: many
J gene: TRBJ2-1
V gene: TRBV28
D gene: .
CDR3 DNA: TGTGCCAGCAACCCAGGGTTGGGGGAGCAGTTCTTC
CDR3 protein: CASNPGLGEQFF

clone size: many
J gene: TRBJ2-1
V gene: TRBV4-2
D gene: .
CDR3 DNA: TGTGCCAGCAGCCCCCGGCAGGGCCAAAACAATGAGCAGTTCTTC
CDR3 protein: CASSPRQGQNNEQFF

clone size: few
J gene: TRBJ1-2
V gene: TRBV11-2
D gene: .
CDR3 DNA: TGTGCCAGCAGCTTATATGGGCCCGACAGACGATATGGCTACACCTTC
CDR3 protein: CASSLYGPDRRYGYTF

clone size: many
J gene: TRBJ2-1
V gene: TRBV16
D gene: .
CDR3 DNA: TGTGCCAGCAGCCTTAGGACGCAGTCGGGCAATGAGCAGTTCTTC
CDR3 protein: CASSLRTQSGNEQFF

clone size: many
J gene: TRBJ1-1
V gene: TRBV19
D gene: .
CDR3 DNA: TGTGCCAGTAGTACCGATCCGATCTACACTGAAGCTTTCTTT
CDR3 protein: CASSTDPIYTEAFF

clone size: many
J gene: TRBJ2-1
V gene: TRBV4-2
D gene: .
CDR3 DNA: TGTGCCAGCAGCAAGGACGTTACCTCGAGCTCCTACAATGAGCAGTTCTTC
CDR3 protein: CASSKDVTSSSYNEQFF

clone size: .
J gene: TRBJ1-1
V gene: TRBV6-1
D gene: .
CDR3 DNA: TGTGCCAGCAGTGAGGGGACGGAGAACACTGAAGCTTTCTTT
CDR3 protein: CASSEGTENTEAFF

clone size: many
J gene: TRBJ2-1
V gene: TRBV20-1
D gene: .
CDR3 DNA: TGCAGTGCTAGGGACCAACGGGACTCCGGCTCCTACAATGAGCAGTTCTTC
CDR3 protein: CSARDQRDSGSYNEQFF

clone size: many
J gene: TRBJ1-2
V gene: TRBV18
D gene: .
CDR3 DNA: TGTGCCAGCTCACCCCAAAATGATATCCATGGCTACACCTTC
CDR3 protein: CASSPQNDIHGYTF

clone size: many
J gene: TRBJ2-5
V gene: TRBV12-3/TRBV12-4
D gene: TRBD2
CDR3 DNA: TGTGCCAGCAGTTTAGATAGCGGGCCATTCCAAGAGACCCAGTACTTC
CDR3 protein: CASSLDSGPFQETQYF

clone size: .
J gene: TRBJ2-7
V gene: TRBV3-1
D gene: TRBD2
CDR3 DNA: TGTGCCAGCAGCCAAGTACCGGGAGGGTATTACGAGCAGTACTTC
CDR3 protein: CASSQVPGGYYEQYF